These 2 T cell receptor beta chains share one sample of origin, sequenced in a study of blood T cell repertoires in COVID-19. TCRdb's copy holds only in-frame clones and misses some; the assay was immunoSEQ multiplex PCR. Of 180,000 or so clones listed, 80% to 90% are singletons. Sequenced: peripheral blood. Receptor source: a woman aged 40 to 50 with COVID-19, enrolled during active disease.

With respect to this clone: Sequence at one end of the junction differs from germline and may be a read error. The gene calls are TRBV18 and TRBJ1-4; D not resolved. Germline V lookup: CDR1 KGHSH, CDR2 LQKENI. This CDR3 comprises 13 residues. CDR3 sequence reads: CASSPSRGSALYF. The CDR3 DNA reads TGTGCCAGCTCACCTTCCCGAGGGTCGGCGCTCTACTTT.

The chain combines TRBV25-1 with TRBJ2-5; a possible D gene is TRBD1 (6 bases). Trimming removed 3 bases at V and 1 base at J, with 18 bases between. Per germline, CDR1 MGHDK and CDR2 SYGVNS. The CDR3 sequence is 17 residues long. For the CDR3, the DNA is TGTGCCAGCAGTGATCGTCAGGACAGAATAGCCCAAGAGACCCAGTACTTC. As protein: CASSDRQDRIAQETQYF.